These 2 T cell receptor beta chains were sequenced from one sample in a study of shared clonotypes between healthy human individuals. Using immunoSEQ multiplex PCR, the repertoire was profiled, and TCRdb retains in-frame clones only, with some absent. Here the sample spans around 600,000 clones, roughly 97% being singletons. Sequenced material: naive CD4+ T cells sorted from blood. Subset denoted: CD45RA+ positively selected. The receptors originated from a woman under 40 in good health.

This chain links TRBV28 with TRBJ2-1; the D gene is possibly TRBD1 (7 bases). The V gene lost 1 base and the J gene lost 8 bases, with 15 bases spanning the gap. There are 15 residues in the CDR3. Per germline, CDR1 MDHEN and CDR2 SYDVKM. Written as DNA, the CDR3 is TGTGCCAGCAGTTTATTGCAGGGGGGTACCGATGAGCAGTTCTTC. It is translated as CASSLLQGGTDEQFF.

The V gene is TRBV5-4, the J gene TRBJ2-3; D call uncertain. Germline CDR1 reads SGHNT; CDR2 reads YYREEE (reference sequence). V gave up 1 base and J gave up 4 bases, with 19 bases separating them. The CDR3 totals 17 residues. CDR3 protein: CASSLYLGGPRSDTQYF. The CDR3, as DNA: TGTGCCAGCAGCTTGTACTTAGGTGGGCCCCGGTCAGATACGCAGTATTTT.